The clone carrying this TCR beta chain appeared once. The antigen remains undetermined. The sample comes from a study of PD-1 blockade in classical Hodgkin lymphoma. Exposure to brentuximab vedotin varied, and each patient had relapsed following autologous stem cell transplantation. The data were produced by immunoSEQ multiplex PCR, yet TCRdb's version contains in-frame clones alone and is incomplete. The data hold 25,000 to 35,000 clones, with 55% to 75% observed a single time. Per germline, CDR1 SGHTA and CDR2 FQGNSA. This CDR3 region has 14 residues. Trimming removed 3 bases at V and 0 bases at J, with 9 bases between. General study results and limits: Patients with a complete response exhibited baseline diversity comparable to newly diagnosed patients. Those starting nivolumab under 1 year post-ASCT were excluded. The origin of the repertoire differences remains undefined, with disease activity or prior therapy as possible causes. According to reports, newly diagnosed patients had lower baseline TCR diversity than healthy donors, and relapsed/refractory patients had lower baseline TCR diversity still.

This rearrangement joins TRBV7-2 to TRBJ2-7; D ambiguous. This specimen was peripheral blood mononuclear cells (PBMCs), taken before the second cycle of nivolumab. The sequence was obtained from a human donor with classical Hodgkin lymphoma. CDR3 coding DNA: TGTGCCAGCAGCTTTGTCGACACCTCCTACGAGCAGTACTTC. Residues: CASSFVDTSYEQYF.